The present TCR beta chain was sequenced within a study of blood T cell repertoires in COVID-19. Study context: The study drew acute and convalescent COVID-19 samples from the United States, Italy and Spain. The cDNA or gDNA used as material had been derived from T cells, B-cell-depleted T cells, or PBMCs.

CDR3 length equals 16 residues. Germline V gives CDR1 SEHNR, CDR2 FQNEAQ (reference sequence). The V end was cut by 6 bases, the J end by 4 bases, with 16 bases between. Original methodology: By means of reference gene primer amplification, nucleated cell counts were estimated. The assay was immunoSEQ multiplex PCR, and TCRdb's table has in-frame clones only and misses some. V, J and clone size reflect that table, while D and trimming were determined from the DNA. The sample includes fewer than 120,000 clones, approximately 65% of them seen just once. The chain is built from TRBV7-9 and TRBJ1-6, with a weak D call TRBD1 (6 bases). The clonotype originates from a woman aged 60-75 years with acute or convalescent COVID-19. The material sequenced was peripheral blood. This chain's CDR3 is CASRPREGGYNSPLHF. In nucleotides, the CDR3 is TGTGCCAGCAGACCAAGGGAGGGGGGGTATAATTCACCCCTCCACTTT.